This TCR beta chain came from a study of blood T cell repertoires in COVID-19. This CDR3 spans 15 amino acids. Germline CDR1 reads MNHNY; CDR2 reads SVGAGI (reference sequence). V lost 0 bases to trimming and J lost 4 bases, with 9 bases between them. Profiling relied on immunoSEQ multiplex PCR, and the TCRdb table lists in-frame clones only, not all of them. The sample shows about 160,000 clones, around 80% of them seen only once. Sequences were obtained from peripheral blood. The sequence was obtained from a woman of 80 years or more with acute or convalescent COVID-19. This rearrangement joins TRBV6-6 to TRBJ1-4, with D hard to call. The CDR3 loop reads CASSYSSQNNEKLFF. The CDR3 nucleotides are TGTGCCAGCAGTTACTCCTCACAGAATAATGAAAAACTGTTTTTT.